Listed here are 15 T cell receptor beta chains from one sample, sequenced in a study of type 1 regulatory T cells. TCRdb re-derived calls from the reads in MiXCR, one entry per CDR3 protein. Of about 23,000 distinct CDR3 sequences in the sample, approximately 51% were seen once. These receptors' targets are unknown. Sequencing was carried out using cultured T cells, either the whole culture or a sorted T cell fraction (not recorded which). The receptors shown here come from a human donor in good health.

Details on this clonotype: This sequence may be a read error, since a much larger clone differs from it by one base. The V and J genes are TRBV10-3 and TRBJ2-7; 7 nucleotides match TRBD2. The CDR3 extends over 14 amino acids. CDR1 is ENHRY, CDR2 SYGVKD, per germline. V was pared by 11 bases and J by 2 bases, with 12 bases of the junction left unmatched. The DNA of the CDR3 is TGTGCCTCCTGGGGGGGACCCCTAACCTACGAGCAGTACTTC. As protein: CASWGGPLTYEQYF.

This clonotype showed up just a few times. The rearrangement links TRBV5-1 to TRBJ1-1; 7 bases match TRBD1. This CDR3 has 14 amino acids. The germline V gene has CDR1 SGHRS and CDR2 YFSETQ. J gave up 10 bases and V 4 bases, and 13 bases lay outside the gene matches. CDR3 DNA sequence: TGCGCCAGCAGCAGCGGGACAGCAAGCCTGATAGCTTTCTTT. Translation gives CASSSGTASLIAFF.

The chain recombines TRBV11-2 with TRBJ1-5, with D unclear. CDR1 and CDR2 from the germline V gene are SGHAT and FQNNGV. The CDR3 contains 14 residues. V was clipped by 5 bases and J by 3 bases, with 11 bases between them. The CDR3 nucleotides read TGTGCCAGCAGCGAGGACTGGATCAATCAGCCCCAGCATTTT. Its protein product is CASSEDWINQPQHF.

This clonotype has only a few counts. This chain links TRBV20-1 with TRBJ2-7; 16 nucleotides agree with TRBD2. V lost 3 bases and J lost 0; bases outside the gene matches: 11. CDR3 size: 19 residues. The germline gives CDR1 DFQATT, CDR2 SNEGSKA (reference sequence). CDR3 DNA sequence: TGCAGTGCTAGCTCGCCGGGACTAGCGGGGGGGAGGAGCTCCTACGAGCAGTACTTC. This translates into CSASSPGLAGGRSSYEQYF.

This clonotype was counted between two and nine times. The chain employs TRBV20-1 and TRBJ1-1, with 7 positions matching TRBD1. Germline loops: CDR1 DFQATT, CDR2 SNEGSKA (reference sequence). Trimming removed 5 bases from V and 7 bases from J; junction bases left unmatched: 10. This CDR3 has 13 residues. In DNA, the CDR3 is TGCAGTGCTCCAGGACAGGCTACTATTGAAGCTTTCTTT. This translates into CSAPGQATIEAFF.

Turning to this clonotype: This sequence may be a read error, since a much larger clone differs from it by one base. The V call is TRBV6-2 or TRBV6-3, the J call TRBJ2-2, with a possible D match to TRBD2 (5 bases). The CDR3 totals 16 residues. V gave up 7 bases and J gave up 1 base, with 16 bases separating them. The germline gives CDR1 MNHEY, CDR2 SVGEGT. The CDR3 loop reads CASKKTGIENTGELFF. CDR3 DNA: TGTGCCAGCAAAAAAACCGGGATAGAGAACACCGGGGAGCTGTTTTTT.

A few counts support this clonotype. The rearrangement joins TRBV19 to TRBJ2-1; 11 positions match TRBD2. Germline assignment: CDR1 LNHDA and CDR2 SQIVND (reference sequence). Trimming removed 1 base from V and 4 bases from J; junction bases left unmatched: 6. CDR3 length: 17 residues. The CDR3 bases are TGTGCCAGTAGTATAGGACTAGCGGGGTCACGTTACAATGAGCAGTTCTTC. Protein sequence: CASSIGLAGSRYNEQFF. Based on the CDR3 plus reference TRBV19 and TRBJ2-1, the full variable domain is DGGITQSPKYLFRKEGQNVTLSCEQNLNHDAMYWYRQDPGQGLRLIYYSQIVNDFQKGDIAEGYSVSREKKESFPLTVTSAQKNPTAFYLCASSIGLAGSRYNEQFFGPGTRLTVL.

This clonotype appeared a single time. The CDR3: CASSSLLTYNEQFF. The CDR3 DNA reads as TGTGCCAGCAGCTCCCTCCTGACCTACAATGAGCAGTTCTTC. The rearrangement joins TRBV7-2 to TRBJ2-1; D is unresolved. The CDR3 contains 14 residues. Germline CDR1 reads SGHTA; CDR2 reads FQGNSA. The V gene lost 4 bases and the J gene lost 2 bases, with 9 bases spanning the gap.

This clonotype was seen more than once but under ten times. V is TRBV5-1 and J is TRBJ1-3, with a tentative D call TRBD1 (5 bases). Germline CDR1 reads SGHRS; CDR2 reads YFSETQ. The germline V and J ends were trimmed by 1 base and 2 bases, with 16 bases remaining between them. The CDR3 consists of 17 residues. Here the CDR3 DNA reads TGCGCCAGCAGCTTGCCCACGGGGGTCCGTACTGGAAACACCATATATTTT. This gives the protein CASSLPTGVRTGNTIYF.

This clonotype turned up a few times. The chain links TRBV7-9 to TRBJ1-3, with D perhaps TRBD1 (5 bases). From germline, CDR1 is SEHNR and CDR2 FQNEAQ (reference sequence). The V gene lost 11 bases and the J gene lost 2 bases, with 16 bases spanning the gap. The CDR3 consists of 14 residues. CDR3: CAGTRVLAGNTIYF. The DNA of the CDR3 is TGTGCCGGGACCAGGGTGTTGGCTGGAAACACCATATATTTT.

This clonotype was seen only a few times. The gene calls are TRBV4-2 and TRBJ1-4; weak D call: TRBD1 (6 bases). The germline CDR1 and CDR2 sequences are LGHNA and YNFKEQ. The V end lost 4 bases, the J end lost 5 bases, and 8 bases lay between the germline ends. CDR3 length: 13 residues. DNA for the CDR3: TGTGCCAGCAGCCGGACAGAGAATGAAAAACTGTTTTTT. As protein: CASSRTENEKLFF.

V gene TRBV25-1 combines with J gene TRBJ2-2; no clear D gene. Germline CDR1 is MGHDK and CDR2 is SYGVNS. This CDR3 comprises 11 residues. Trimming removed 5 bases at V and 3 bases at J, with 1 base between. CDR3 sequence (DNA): TGTGCCAGCAGTTACACCGGGGAGCTGTTTTTT. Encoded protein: CASSYTGELFF.

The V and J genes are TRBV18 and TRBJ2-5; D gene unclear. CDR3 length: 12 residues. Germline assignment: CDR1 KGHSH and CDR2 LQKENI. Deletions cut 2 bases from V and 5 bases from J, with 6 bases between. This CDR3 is CASSPYGETQYF. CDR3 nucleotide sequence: TGTGCCAGCTCACCATACGGGGAGACCCAGTACTTC.

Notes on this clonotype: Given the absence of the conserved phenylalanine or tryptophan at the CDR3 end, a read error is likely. CDR3 in amino acids: CASSSSYSLSSYNEQFL. The CDR3 DNA sequence: TGTGCCAGCAGCTCCAGTTACAGTTTAAGCTCCTACAATGAGCAGTTCCTC. The genes are TRBV11-2 and TRBJ2-1; no definite D call. The germline gives CDR1 SGHAT, CDR2 FQNNGV. The CDR3 totals 17 residues. The V end was cut by 4 bases, the J end by 0 bases, with 16 bases between.

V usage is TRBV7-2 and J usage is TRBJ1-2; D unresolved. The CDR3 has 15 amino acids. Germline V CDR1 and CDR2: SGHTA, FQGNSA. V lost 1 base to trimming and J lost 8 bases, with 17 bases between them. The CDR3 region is CASSLGIGPMGGYTF. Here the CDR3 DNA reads TGTGCCAGCAGCTTAGGGATAGGGCCAATGGGAGGCTACACCTTC.